This entry features one TCR beta chain sequence. Only in-frame clones appear in the TCRdb table, and some are missing; sequencing was by immunoSEQ multiplex PCR. The data hold 150,000 to 190,000 clones, with about 88% observed a single time. This sample is drawn from a study of blood T cell repertoires in COVID-19. The germline CDR1 and CDR2 sequences are SGHVS and FQNEAQ. The CDR3 totals 14 residues. The J segment lost 1 base and the V segment lost 4 bases, leaving 1 base of the junction unmatched. J is TRBJ2-5 and V is TRBV7-8; TRBD2 aligns across 9 bases. This TCR was recovered from a man aged 45-65 years who had recovered from COVID-19. Input material: PBMCs or T cells enriched from blood (not recorded which). This CDR3 is CASSSGLAQETQYF. DNA of the CDR3: TGTGCCAGCAGCTCGGGACTAGCCCAAGAGACCCAGTACTTC. Using reference TRBV7-8 and TRBJ2-5 for the parts outside the CDR3, the full variable domain is GAGVSQSPRYKVAKRGQDVALRCDPISGHVSLFWYQQALGQGPEFLTYFQNEAQLDKSGLPSDRFFAERPEGSVSTLKIQRTQQEDSAVYLCASSSGLAQETQYFGPGTRLLVL.